These 26 T cell receptor beta chains came from one sample sequenced in a study of T cell responses to AZD1222 COVID-19 vaccine. Sequenced by immunoSEQ multiplex PCR; TCRdb stores in-frame clones only, minus some. The sample records about 44,000 clones, under 85% being singletons. The sample was peripheral blood, taken on day 0 of AZD1222 vaccination. The receptor set was obtained from an adult in good health.

The rearrangement links TRBV9 to TRBJ1-5; 8 bases fit TRBD1. The germline V gene encodes CDR1 SGDLS and CDR2 YYNGEE. CDR3 length equals 14 residues. Trimming removed 1 base from V and 6 bases from J; junction bases left unmatched: 3. The CDR3 protein is CASSVTDRGQPQHF. The CDR3, as DNA: TGTGCCAGCAGCGTAACAGACAGGGGTCAGCCCCAGCATTTT.

The chain carries TRBV28 and TRBJ2-5, with 11 bases that match TRBD2. The V segment lost 5 bases and the J segment 2 bases; nucleotides outside the gene matches: 7. CDR1 MDHEN and CDR2 SYDVKM come from the germline V gene. This CDR3 is 16 amino acids long. Here the CDR3 reads CASSPFSGRGQETQYF. The CDR3 DNA sequence: TGTGCCAGCAGTCCGTTTAGCGGGAGGGGGCAAGAGACCCAGTACTTC.

The chain joins TRBV3-1 (or the pseudogene TRBV3-2) to TRBJ1-2, with D perhaps matching TRBD1 (5 bases). The V and J ends lost 0 bases and 7 bases respectively, with 18 bases between them. CDR3 length: 16 residues. Germline values: CDR1 LGHDT, CDR2 YNNKEL (reference sequence). The CDR3 sequence: CASSQDPGRERRGYTF. CDR3 coding DNA: TGTGCCAGCAGCCAAGATCCTGGCAGGGAACGTCGTGGCTACACCTTC.

The V and J genes are TRBV6-5 and TRBJ1-3; possibly TRBD1 for D (5 bases). The V gene lost 0 bases and the J gene lost 0 bases, with 9 bases spanning the gap. This CDR3 is 16 amino acids long. CDR1 MNHEY and CDR2 SVGAGI come from the germline V gene. In DNA, the CDR3 is TGTGCCAGCAGTTACTCACAGGCTTACTCTGGAAACACCATATATTTT. It specifies CASSYSQAYSGNTIYF.

The chain uses TRBV5-1 and TRBJ2-5; D perhaps matches TRBD2 (5 bases). CDR1 and CDR2 (germline): SGHRS, YFSETQ. V shed 0 bases and J shed 10 bases, with 13 bases lying between them. The length of the CDR3 is 13 residues. CDR3 DNA: TGCGCCAGCAGCTTGGGGGGAGACTCGGTCCAGTACTTC. Translation: CASSLGGDSVQYF.

The chain uses TRBV10-3 and TRBJ2-3, with 10 bases that match TRBD2. V was clipped by 0 bases and J by 2 bases; unmatched bases: 8. From germline, CDR1 is ENHRY and CDR2 SYGVKD. This CDR3 spans 18 amino acids. The CDR3 is CAISESWGSGGITDTQYF. CDR3 nucleotides: TGTGCCATCAGTGAGTCGTGGGGTAGCGGGGGGATCACAGATACGCAGTATTTT.

The CDR3 protein is CASSFSPRRIFEGGDMNTEAFF. In DNA, the CDR3 is TGTGCCAGCAGTTTTTCGCCCCGCCGCATCTTCGAGGGTGGGGACATGAACACTGAAGCTTTCTTT. The chain is built from TRBV28 and TRBJ1-1, with D perhaps TRBD1 (6 bases). Germline CDR1 is MDHEN and CDR2 is SYDVKM. V was clipped by 3 bases and J by 0 bases, with 32 bases between them. CDR3 size: 22 residues.

V gene TRBV6-1 combines with J gene TRBJ2-7; possibly TRBD1 for D (6 bases). V shed 0 bases and J shed 0 bases, with 9 bases lying between them. The CDR3 sequence is 15 residues long. The germline gives CDR1 MNHNS, CDR2 SASEGT. In DNA form, the CDR3 reads TGTGCCAGCAGTGAAGCGGGGGCGGGCTCCTACGAGCAGTACTTC. Translation gives CASSEAGAGSYEQYF.

The count of this clone is one. The CDR3 loop reads CASSQDSPYNSPLHF. DNA for the CDR3: TGCGCCAGCAGCCAAGATTCTCCCTATAATTCACCCCTCCACTTT. The chain has TRBV4-3 and TRBJ1-6, with unresolved D. Germline CDR1 reads LGHNA; CDR2 reads YSLEER. V was trimmed by 0 bases and J by 2 bases, leaving 5 bases between them. The CDR3 runs to 15 residues.

The rearrangement uses TRBV19 and TRBJ1-6; 7 bases are shared with TRBD1. J was trimmed by 7 bases and V by 6 bases; bases with no gene match: 9. CDR3 length: 15 residues. Germline V gene sequence: CDR1 LNHDA, CDR2 SQIVND (reference sequence). The CDR3 loop reads CASRYAGQQNSPLHF. Here the CDR3 DNA reads TGTGCCAGTAGGTATGCGGGACAGCAGAATTCACCCCTCCACTTT. The variable domain in full, completed from reference TRBV19 and TRBJ1-6, reads DGGITQSPKYLFRKEGQNVTLSCEQNLNHDAMYWYRQDPGQGLRLIYYSQIVNDFQKGDIAEGYSVSREKKESFPLTVTSAQKNPTAFYLCASRYAGQQNSPLHFGNGTRLTVT.

This sequence joins TRBV6-5 and TRBJ1-2; 7 nucleotides line up with TRBD1. Germline-derived CDR1 and CDR2 are MNHEY and SVGAGI. V shed 6 bases, J shed 0 bases, and the junction held 4 bases outside the gene matches. The CDR3 is 14 amino acids. CDR3 region: CASSRQGTNYGYTF. The DNA for the CDR3 is TGTGCCAGCAGCCGACAGGGAACTAACTATGGCTACACCTTC.

The V call is TRBV6-5, the J call TRBJ2-3, with 12 bases identical to TRBD1. The V and J ends lost 7 bases and 7 bases, in that order; junction bases with no gene match: 9. Germline V gene sequence: CDR1 MNHEY, CDR2 SVGAGI. The CDR3 is 15 residues long. The CDR3 is CASKPGTGGGYTQYF. Here the CDR3 DNA reads TGTGCCAGCAAACCCGGGACAGGGGGCGGGTATACGCAGTATTTT.

V usage is TRBV11-2 and J usage is TRBJ2-7, with D uncertain. The V gene lost 7 bases and the J gene lost 2 bases, with 12 bases spanning the gap. This CDR3 is 13 amino acids long. The germline V gene encodes CDR1 SGHAT and CDR2 FQNNGV. The CDR3 nucleotides are TGTGCCAGCATGGTAGGCCCGACCTACGAGCAGTACTTC. Amino acids: CASMVGPTYEQYF.

The CDR3 DNA reads TGTGCCAGCAGTTACTCAGGGTTGAATGAGCAGTTCTTC. Protein: CASSYSGLNEQFF. The chain has TRBV6-6 and TRBJ2-1; D unresolved. Trimming took off 0 bases at V and 7 bases at J, with 7 bases between the two ends. The CDR3 is 13 amino acids. Germline V lookup: CDR1 MNHNY, CDR2 SVGAGI (reference sequence).

This chain joins TRBV4-3 and TRBJ1-5; 8 bases align to TRBD1. Trimming at V came to 1 base and at J to 2 bases, leaving 7 bases not matched to a gene. The length of the CDR3 is 17 residues. Germline CDR1 is LGHNA and CDR2 is YSLEER. CDR3 in DNA: TGCGCCAGCAGCCAAGTGGTCCCGGACAGGGGCAATCAGCCCCAGCATTTT. It encodes CASSQVVPDRGNQPQHF.

The chain has TRBV6-2 or TRBV6-3 and TRBJ1-5, with a tentative D call TRBD1 (5 bases). The V end lost 2 bases, the J end lost 7 bases, and 12 bases lay between the germline ends. This CDR3 spans 14 amino acids. CDR1 is MNHEY, CDR2 SVGEGT, per germline. CDR3 bases: TGTGCCAGCAGTTACACCAGGGTGGGCCAGCCCCAGCATTTT. Translating it yields CASSYTRVGQPQHF.

The V and J genes are TRBV3-1 (or the pseudogene TRBV3-2) and TRBJ2-2; 11 bases are shared with TRBD2. Germline loops: CDR1 LGHDT, CDR2 YNNKEL (reference sequence). The CDR3 loop spans 16 amino acids. V was pared by 3 bases and J by 13 bases, with 13 bases of the junction left unmatched. The CDR3 DNA follows: TGTGCCAGCAGCCATCGAGGGACTAGCGGCACGAGGGGGCTGTTTTTT. This gives the protein CASSHRGTSGTRGLFF.

In nucleotides, the CDR3 is TGCGCCAGCAGCTTAGGCATTCCCTACGAGCAGTACTTC. Residues: CASSLGIPYEQYF. This chain connects TRBV5-1 to TRBJ2-7; no firm D call. CDR1 is SGHRS and CDR2 is YFSETQ in the germline V gene. Trimming took 2 bases from V and 2 from J, leaving 8 bases between them. The length of the CDR3 is 13 residues.

V usage is TRBV19 and J usage is TRBJ1-5; D may be TRBD1 (5 bases). V was pared by 7 bases and J by 6 bases, with 13 bases between. The length of the CDR3 is 13 residues. Germline lookup yields CDR1 LNHDA and CDR2 SQIVND (reference sequence). The CDR3 spells CASNKGVAQPQHF. CDR3 nucleotides: TGTGCCAGTAATAAAGGGGTTGCTCAGCCCCAGCATTTT.

The chain is built from TRBV10-3 and TRBJ1-2; possible D gene TRBD1, 5 bases. This CDR3 comprises 17 residues. V was trimmed by 4 bases and J by 2 bases, leaving 20 bases between them. From germline, CDR1 is ENHRY and CDR2 SYGVKD. The CDR3 DNA follows: TGTGCCATCAGTGGTCCCTCTTCCCCGGGGGTCAACTATGGCTACACCTTC. This translates into CAISGPSSPGVNYGYTF.

The J gene is TRBJ1-1, the V gene TRBV7-9; 11 nucleotides align to TRBD1. The CDR3 runs to 16 residues. Germline assignment: CDR1 SEHNR and CDR2 FQNEAQ (reference sequence). V lost 6 bases to trimming and J lost 0 bases; unmatched junction nucleotides: 6. The CDR3 bases are TGTGCCAGCAGTCCCGGGACAGGGGGAATGAACACTGAAGCTTTCTTT. The encoded protein is CASSPGTGGMNTEAFF.

V usage is TRBV27 and J usage is TRBJ1-6; 8 positions match TRBD1. This CDR3 has 18 residues. The V gene's germline CDR1 is MNHEY and CDR2 SMNVEV (reference sequence). J was trimmed by 4 bases and V by 2 bases; bases with no gene match: 10. CDR3 in DNA: TGTGCCAGCAGTTTAACCCCCCCCGGACAGGGATATAATTCACCCCTCCACTTT. It specifies CASSLTPPGQGYNSPLHF.

The V gene is TRBV11-2, the J gene TRBJ1-4, with D perhaps TRBD1 (6 bases). In germline, CDR1 is SGHAT, CDR2 FQNNGV. The CDR3 extends over 14 amino acids. Trimming took 7 bases from V and 4 from J, leaving 13 bases between them. CDR3 in amino acids: CASTTGMGNEKLFF. The CDR3 DNA is TGTGCCAGCACCACAGGGATGGGTAATGAAAAACTGTTTTTT.

The chain recombines TRBV5-5 with TRBJ1-5, with D unclear. Germline CDR1 reads SGHKS; CDR2 reads YYEKEE (reference sequence). CDR3 length equals 16 residues. Trimming cost V 1 base and J 3 bases, with 14 bases left between them. The CDR3 sequence: CASSLTPSDPNQPQHF. The CDR3 DNA reads as TGTGCCAGCAGCTTGACCCCGTCAGACCCCAATCAGCCCCAGCATTTT.

The chain links TRBV24-1 to TRBJ2-7; 9 bases match TRBD1. CDR3 length equals 12 residues. In germline, CDR1 is KGHDR, CDR2 SFDVKD. CDR3 sequence (DNA): TGTGTCCCGGACAGGGGATACTACGAGCAGTACTTC. Amino acid sequence: CVPDRGYYEQYF.

A single count supports this clone. The V and J genes are TRBV29-1 and TRBJ2-1; D might be TRBD1 or TRBD2, each matching 5 bases. V gave up 0 bases and J gave up 5 bases, with 11 bases separating them. CDR3 length: 14 residues. The germline V gene has CDR1 SQVTM and CDR2 ANQGSEA. This CDR3 is CSVEEGVGHNEQFF. As DNA, the CDR3 is TGCAGCGTTGAAGAGGGGGTGGGGCACAATGAGCAGTTCTTC.